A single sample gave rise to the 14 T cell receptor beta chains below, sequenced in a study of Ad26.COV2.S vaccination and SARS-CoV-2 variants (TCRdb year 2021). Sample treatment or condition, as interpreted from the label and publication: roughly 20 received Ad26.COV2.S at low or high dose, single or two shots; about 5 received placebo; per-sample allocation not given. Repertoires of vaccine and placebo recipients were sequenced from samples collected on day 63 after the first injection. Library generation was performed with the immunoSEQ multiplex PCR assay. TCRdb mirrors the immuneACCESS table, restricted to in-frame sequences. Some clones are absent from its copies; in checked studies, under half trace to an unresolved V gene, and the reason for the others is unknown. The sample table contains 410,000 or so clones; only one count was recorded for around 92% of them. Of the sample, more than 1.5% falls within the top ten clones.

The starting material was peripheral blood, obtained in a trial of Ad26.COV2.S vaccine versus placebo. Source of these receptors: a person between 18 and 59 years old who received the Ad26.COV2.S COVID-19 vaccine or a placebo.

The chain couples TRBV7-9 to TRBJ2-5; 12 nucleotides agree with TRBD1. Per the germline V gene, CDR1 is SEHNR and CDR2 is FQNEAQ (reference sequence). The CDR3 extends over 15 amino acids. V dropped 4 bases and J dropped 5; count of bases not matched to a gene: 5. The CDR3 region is CASSWGGQGAETQYF. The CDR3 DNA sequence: TGTGCCAGCAGCTGGGGGGGACAGGGGGCCGAGACCCAGTACTTC.

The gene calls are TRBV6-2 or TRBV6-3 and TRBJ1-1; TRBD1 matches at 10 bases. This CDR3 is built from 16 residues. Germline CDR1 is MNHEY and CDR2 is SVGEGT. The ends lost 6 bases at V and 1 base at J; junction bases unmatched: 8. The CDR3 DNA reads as TGTGCCAGCAGCGTGACAGGGGGCGCTCGGAACACTGAAGCTTTCTTT. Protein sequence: CASSVTGGARNTEAFF.

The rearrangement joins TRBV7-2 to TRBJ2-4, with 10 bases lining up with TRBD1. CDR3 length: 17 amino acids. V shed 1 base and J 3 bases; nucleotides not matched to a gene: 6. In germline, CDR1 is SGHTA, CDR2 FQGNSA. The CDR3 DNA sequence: TGTGCCAGCAGCTTAGGTGGGGACAGGGGTGGCAAAAACATTCAGTACTTC. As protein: CASSLGGDRGGKNIQYF.

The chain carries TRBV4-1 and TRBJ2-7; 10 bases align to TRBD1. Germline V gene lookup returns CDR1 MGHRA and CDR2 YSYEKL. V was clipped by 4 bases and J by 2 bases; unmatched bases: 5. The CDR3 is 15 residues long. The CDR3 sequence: CASSPAGTGAYEQYF. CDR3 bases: TGCGCCAGCAGCCCAGCCGGGACAGGGGCCTACGAGCAGTACTTC.

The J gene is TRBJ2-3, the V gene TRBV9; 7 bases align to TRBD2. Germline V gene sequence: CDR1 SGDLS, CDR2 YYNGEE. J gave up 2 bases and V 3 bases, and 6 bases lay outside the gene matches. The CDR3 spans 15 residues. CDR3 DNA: TGTGCCAGCAGCGCGGCTAGCGGCTACACAGATACGCAGTATTTT. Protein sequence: CASSAASGYTDTQYF.

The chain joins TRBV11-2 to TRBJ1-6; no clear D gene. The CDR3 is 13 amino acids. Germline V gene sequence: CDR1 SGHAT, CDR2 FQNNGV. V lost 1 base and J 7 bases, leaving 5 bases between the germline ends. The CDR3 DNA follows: TGTGCCAGCAGCTTAGTACAGAATTCACCCCTCCACTTT. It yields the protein CASSLVQNSPLHF.

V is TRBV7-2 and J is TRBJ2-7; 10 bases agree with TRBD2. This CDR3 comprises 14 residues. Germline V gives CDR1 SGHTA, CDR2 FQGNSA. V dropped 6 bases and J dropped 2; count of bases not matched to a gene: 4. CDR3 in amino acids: CASRPSGGAYEQYF. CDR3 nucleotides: TGTGCCAGCAGACCTAGCGGGGGCGCCTACGAGCAGTACTTC.

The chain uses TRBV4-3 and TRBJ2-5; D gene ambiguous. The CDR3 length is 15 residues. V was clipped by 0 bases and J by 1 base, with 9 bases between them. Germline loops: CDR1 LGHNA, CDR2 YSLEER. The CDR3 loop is CASSQDYQPQETQYF. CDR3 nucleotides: TGCGCCAGCAGCCAAGATTACCAGCCCCAAGAGACCCAGTACTTC.

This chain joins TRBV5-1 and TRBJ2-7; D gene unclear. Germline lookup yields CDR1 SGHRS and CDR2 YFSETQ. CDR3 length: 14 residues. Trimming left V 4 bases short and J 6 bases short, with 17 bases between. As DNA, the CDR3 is TGCGCCAGCAGCGAGGCAGTTTCTTTCGGCGAGCAGTACTTC. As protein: CASSEAVSFGEQYF.

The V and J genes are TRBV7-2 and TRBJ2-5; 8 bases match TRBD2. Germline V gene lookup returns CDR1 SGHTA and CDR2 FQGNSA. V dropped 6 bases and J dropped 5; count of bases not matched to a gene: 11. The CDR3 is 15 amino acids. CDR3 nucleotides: TGTGCCAGCAGTCCAGTCGAGCGGGGGCGGGAGACCCAGTACTTC. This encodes CASSPVERGRETQYF.

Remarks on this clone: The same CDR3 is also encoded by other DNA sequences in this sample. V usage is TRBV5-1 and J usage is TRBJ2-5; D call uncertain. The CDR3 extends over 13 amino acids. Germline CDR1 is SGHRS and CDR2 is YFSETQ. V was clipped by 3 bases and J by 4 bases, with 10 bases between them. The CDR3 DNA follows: TGCGCCAGCAGCTCCCGGACGGGAGAGACCCAGTACTTC. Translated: CASSSRTGETQYF.

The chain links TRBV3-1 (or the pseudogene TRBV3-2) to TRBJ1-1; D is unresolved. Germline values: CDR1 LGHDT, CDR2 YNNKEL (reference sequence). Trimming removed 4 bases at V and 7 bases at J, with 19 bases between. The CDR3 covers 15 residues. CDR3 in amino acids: CASSPHLEASLEAFF. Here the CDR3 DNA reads TGTGCCAGCAGCCCTCATTTGGAGGCTTCACTTGAAGCTTTCTTT.

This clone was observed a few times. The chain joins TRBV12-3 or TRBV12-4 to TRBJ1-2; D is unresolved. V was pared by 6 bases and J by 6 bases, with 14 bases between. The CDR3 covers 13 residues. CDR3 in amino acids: CASRGSSAHGYTF. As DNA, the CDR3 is TGTGCCAGCAGGGGGTCTAGCGCCCATGGCTACACCTTC.

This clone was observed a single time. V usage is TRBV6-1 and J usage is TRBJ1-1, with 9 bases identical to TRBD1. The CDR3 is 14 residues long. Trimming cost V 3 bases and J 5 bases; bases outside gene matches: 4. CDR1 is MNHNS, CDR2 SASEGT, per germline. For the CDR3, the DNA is TGTGCCAGCAGTGATGGGACAGGGAGGACTGAAGCTTTCTTT. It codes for CASSDGTGRTEAFF.